What follows are 3 T cell receptor beta chains derived from one specimen sequenced in a study of blood T cell repertoires in COVID-19. Measured with immunoSEQ multiplex PCR; TCRdb has only the in-frame clones, and not every one. The sample consists of over 300,000 clones, around 91% of them appearing once. Input material: peripheral blood. These receptors were taken from a man aged 18 to 29 with active or convalescent COVID-19.

The CDR3: CASSYGQNTEAFF. The CDR3 DNA reads TGCGCCAGCAGCTACGGACAGAACACTGAAGCTTTCTTT. The chain is built from TRBV5-1 and TRBJ1-1; possible D gene TRBD1, 5 bases. The CDR3 consists of 13 residues. Germline values: CDR1 SGHRS, CDR2 YFSETQ. Trimming took 3 bases from V and 1 from J, leaving 7 bases between them.

This chain uses TRBV6-2 or TRBV6-3 with TRBJ1-2, with no clear D. CDR1 is MNHEY and CDR2 is SVGEGT in the germline V gene. Trimming removed 6 bases from V and 4 bases from J, with 18 bases in between. The CDR3 covers 15 residues. This CDR3 is CASSRQSGQTYGYTF. DNA of the CDR3: TGTGCCAGCAGCCGCCAATCGGGTCAAACCTATGGCTACACCTTC.

The rearrangement joins TRBV9 to TRBJ2-2, with no clear D. Looked up from germline, CDR1 is SGDLS and CDR2 is YYNGEE. This CDR3 is built from 16 residues. The V gene lost 0 bases and the J gene lost 5 bases, with 14 bases spanning the gap. DNA for the CDR3: TGTGCCAGCAGCGTAGGGTGGGCACAACGTACCGGGGAGCTGTTTTTT. Translating gives CASSVGWAQRTGELFF.